The table lists the clone carrying this T cell receptor (beta chain) with a few counts. The length of the CDR3 is 14 residues. V lost 8 bases and J 3 bases, leaving 14 bases between the germline ends. Germline values: CDR1 GTSNPN, CDR2 SVGIG (reference sequence). This entry is derived from a study of blood T cells in healthy people across ages. Together with a sample-barcoded 5' primer, a J-beta primer mix was included in a second PCR lasting about 7 to 11 cycles. In TCRdb, the 5' RACE reads were re-called with MiXCR into one record per CDR3 protein. The sample has hundreds of thousands of distinct CDR3 sequences, 35% to 50% seen once.

The chain uses TRBV30 and TRBJ2-6, with D maybe TRBD1 (6 bases). Sequenced sample: blood. This sequence was found in an older man in good health. The CDR3 DNA reads as TGTGCCCTTACCAGGGGTAGTGGGGCCAACGTCCTGACTTTC. Amino acids: CALTRGSGANVLTF.